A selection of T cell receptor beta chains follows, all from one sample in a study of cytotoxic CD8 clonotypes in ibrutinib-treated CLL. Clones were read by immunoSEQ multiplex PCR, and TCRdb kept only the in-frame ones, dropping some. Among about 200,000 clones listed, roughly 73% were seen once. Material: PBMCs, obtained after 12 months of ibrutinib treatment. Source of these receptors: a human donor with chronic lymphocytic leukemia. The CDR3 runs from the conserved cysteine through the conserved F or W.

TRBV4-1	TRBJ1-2	CASSQGEVETLYGYTF
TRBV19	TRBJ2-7	CASSSTGPYEQYF
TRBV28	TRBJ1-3	CASSPPSVLAGNTIYF
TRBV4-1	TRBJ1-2	CASSQETAPANYGYTF
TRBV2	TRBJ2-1	CASTGQGKQFF
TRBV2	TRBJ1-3	CASSGGLVGVLGNTIYF
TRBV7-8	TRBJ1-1	CASSPYEAEAFF
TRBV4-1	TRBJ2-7	CASSPRSGKTYEQYF
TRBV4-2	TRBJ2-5	CASSQGTSGGETQYF
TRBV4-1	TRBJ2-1	CASSPRGQGSYNEQFF
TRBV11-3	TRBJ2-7	CASSLSRPGQGLYEQYF
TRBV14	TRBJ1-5	CASSPTGRNQPQHF
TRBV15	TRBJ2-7	CATSRAGGGTYEQYF
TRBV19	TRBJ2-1	CASSPGRANEQFF
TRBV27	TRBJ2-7	CASSSSGTGPYEQYF
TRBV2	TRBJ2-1	CASSESVHSSYNEQFF
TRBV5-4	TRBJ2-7	CASSLARWGSTYEQYF
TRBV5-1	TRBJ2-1	CASSVAGLAGHNEQFF
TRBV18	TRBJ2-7	CASSLDGGPYEQYF
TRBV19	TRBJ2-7	CASTPGGTGDFYEQYF
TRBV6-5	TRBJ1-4	CASSKTGAPREKLFF
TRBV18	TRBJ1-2	CASSRGMGLRSYGYTF
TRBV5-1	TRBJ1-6	CASSLQGNNSPLHF
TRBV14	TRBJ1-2	CASSQVTGPDGYTF
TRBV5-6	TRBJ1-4	CASSLDRGWTEKLFF
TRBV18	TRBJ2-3	CASSPRGRGLTDTQYF
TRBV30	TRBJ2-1	CASTSTSGGLNEQFF
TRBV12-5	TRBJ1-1	CASGFDGLKNTEAFF
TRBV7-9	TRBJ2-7	CASSLASSGRKGGQYF
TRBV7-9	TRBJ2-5	CASSLGGTAQETQYF
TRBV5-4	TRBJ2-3	CASNWWGTDTQYF
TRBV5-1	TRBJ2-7	CASSLPGDRPSYSYEQYF